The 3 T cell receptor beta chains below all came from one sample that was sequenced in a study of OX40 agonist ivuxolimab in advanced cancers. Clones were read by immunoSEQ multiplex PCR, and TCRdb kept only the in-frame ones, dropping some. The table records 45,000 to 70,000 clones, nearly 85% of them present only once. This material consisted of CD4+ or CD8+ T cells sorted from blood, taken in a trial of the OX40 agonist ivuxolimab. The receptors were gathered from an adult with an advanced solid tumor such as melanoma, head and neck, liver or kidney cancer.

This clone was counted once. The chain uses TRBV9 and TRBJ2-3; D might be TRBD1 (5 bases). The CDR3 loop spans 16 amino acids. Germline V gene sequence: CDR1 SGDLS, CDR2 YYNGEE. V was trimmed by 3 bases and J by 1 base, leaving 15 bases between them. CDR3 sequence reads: CASSAQGRIGTDTQYF. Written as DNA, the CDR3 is TGTGCCAGCAGCGCCCAGGGAAGAATAGGCACAGATACGCAGTATTTT.

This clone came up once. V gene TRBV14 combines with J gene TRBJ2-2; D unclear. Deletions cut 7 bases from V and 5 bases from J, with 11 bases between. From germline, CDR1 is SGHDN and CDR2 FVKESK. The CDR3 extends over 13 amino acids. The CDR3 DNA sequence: TGTGCCAGCAAATACTATGAGACCGGGGAGCTGTTTTTT. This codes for CASKYYETGELFF. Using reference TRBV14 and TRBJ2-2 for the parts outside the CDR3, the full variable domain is EAGVTQFPSHSVIEKGQTVTLRCDPISGHDNLYWYRRVMGKEIKFLLHFVKESKQDESGMPNNRFLAERTGGTYSTLKVQPAELEDSGVYFCASKYYETGELFFGEGSRLTVL.

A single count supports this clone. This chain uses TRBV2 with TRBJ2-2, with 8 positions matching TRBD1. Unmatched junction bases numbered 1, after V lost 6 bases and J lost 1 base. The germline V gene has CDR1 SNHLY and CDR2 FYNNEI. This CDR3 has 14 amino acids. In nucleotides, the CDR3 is TGTGCCAGCAGGGGGACAGGGAACACCGGGGAGCTGTTTTTT. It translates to CASRGTGNTGELFF.